These 31 T cell receptor beta chains were all obtained from the same sample, sequenced in a study of follicular helper T cells after annual influenza vaccination. The time point was: 2014-2015 season, pre-vaccination. Method: immunoSEQ multiplex PCR; TCRdb's copy keeps in-frame clones and lacks some. Of some 13,000 clones in the sample, roughly 80% were seen once. This material consisted of CXCR5- memory CD4+ T cells sorted from blood, taken on the day of influenza vaccination. These receptors all come from an adult who received the influenza vaccine.

Worth noting for this clone: Germline and junction disagree at one end, which may indicate a read error. This chain uses TRBV7-2 with TRBJ2-3; D not certain. Germline values: CDR1 SGHTA, CDR2 FQGNSA. The CDR3 spans 15 residues. CDR3: CASSPNSDRTDTQYF. The DNA of the CDR3 is TGTGCCAGCAGCCCAAATTCCGACCGCACGGATACGCAGTATTTT.

CDR3 residues: CASSFGTQAGSPLHF. Here the CDR3 DNA reads TGTGCCAGCAGTTTTGGGACCCAAGCTGGATCACCCCTCCACTTT. The chain joins TRBV27 to TRBJ1-6; D perhaps matches TRBD1 (5 bases). The CDR3 loop spans 15 amino acids. V was trimmed by 3 bases and J by 10 bases, leaving 16 bases between them. Germline CDR1 MNHEY, CDR2 SMNVEV (reference sequence).

V usage is TRBV5-8 and J usage is TRBJ2-1; 7 nucleotides line up with TRBD1. Trimming removed 0 bases from V and 10 bases from J; junction bases left unmatched: 1. Germline loops: CDR1 SGHTS, CDR2 YDEGEE. This CDR3 has 12 amino acids. CDR3 in amino acids: CASSLDRGEQFF. The CDR3 nucleotides are TGTGCCAGCAGCTTGGACAGGGGCGAGCAGTTCTTC.

This chain uses TRBV10-3 with TRBJ1-4; no clear D gene. CDR1 is ENHRY and CDR2 is SYGVKD in the germline V gene. The CDR3 contains 12 residues. V lost 3 bases and J 11 bases, leaving 10 bases between the germline ends. The CDR3 DNA sequence: TGTGCCATCAGTGAATCCCCCCCTAAACTGTTTTTT. This translates into CAISESPPKLFF.

This chain uses TRBV5-1 with TRBJ2-7; 11 bases line up with TRBD1. J gave up 4 bases and V 0 bases, and 3 bases lay outside the gene matches. CDR3 length equals 15 residues. The V gene's germline CDR1 is SGHRS and CDR2 YFSETQ. CDR3 bases: TGCGCCAGCAGCTTGGCCGGGACAGGGGGATACGAGCAGTACTTC. Amino acid sequence: CASSLAGTGGYEQYF.

The chain links TRBV7-8 to TRBJ2-3; D gene ambiguous. The CDR3 totals 12 residues. In germline, CDR1 is SGHVS, CDR2 FQNEAQ. Trimming cost V 5 bases and J 2 bases, with 5 bases left between them. The CDR3 coding sequence is TGTGCCAGCAGCGCCAACACAGATACGCAGTATTTT. Its translation is CASSANTDTQYF.

The V gene is TRBV29-1, the J gene TRBJ1-1; no firm D call. Germline V gene sequence: CDR1 SQVTM, CDR2 ANQGSEA. V lost 3 bases to trimming and J lost 1 base, with 12 bases between them. The CDR3 totals 14 residues. The CDR3 loop reads CSVDGRQTNTEAFF. CDR3 coding DNA: TGCAGCGTTGATGGTAGGCAGACGAACACTGAAGCTTTCTTT.

The CDR3: CAISESFAGRYQETQYF. Written as DNA, the CDR3 is TGTGCCATCAGTGAGTCGTTCGCGGGGCGGTACCAAGAGACCCAGTACTTC. The chain links TRBV10-3 to TRBJ2-5; tentatively, D is TRBD2 (6 bases). Germline loops: CDR1 ENHRY, CDR2 SYGVKD. Between the trimmed V and J ends, which lost 0 bases and 0 bases, there was a span of 14 bases. The CDR3 has 17 amino acids.

The rearrangement joins TRBV6-6 to TRBJ1-2; D is undetermined. Looked up from germline, CDR1 is MNHNY and CDR2 is SVGAGI (reference sequence). The V end was cut by 0 bases, the J end by 8 bases, with 13 bases between. The CDR3 consists of 14 residues. The CDR3 loop reads CASSYSNGLGGYTF. CDR3 DNA: TGTGCCAGCAGTTACTCGAATGGACTAGGGGGCTACACCTTC.

The chain employs TRBV10-3 and TRBJ2-6; D gene unclear. This CDR3 is built from 17 residues. V was shortened by 4 bases and J by 1 base, with 14 bases between the two germline ends. Germline V lookup: CDR1 ENHRY, CDR2 SYGVKD. The CDR3 coding sequence is TGTGCCATCAGTGGTGGGCCTAAATTATCTGGGGCCAACGTCCTGACTTTC. Translated: CAISGGPKLSGANVLTF.

CDR3 protein: CASSQRTGISEAFF. The CDR3 coding sequence is TGCGCCAGCAGCCAACGTACAGGGATCTCCGAAGCTTTCTTT. V gene TRBV4-1 combines with J gene TRBJ1-1; D might be TRBD1 (6 bases). The V and J ends lost 2 bases and 8 bases respectively, with 15 bases between them. The CDR3 length is 14 residues. Per the germline V gene, CDR1 is MGHRA and CDR2 is YSYEKL.

This clone was seen a handful of times. The chain is built from TRBV4-1 and TRBJ1-2; D remains unclear. CDR1 is MGHRA and CDR2 is YSYEKL in the germline V gene. There are 14 residues in the CDR3. V gave up 0 bases and J gave up 4 bases, with 9 bases separating them. The CDR3, as DNA: TGCGCCAGCAGCCAAGATCCGGAGACCTATGGCTACACCTTC. Its translation is CASSQDPETYGYTF.

The V and J genes are TRBV19 and TRBJ2-4; TRBD2 is a possible D gene (6 bases). The germline V gene has CDR1 LNHDA and CDR2 SQIVND (reference sequence). The CDR3 has 15 amino acids. Between the trimmed V and J ends, which lost 5 bases and 0 bases, there was a span of 11 bases. CDR3 loop: CASSVTRRAKNIQYF. CDR3 DNA sequence: TGTGCCAGTAGTGTGACTAGGAGAGCCAAAAACATTCAGTACTTC.

The V call is TRBV7-2, the J call TRBJ2-7; D not certain. The germline V and J ends were trimmed by 3 bases and 4 bases, with 10 bases remaining between them. CDR3 size: 13 residues. The germline gives CDR1 SGHTA, CDR2 FQGNSA. DNA for the CDR3: TGTGCCAGCAGCTTCAACGACGGGTACGAGCAGTACTTC. It translates to CASSFNDGYEQYF. The full variable domain, its missing parts supplied by reference TRBV7-2 and TRBJ2-7, is GAGVSQSPSNKVTEKGKDVELRCDPISGHTALYWYRQSLGQGLEFLIYFQGNSAPDKSGLPSDRFSAERTGGSVSTLTIQRTQQEDSAVYLCASSFNDGYEQYFGPGTRLTVT.

The chain carries TRBV25-1 and TRBJ1-4; 9 bases map to TRBD1. V shed 5 bases, J shed 10 bases, and the junction held 11 bases outside the gene matches. This CDR3 is 15 amino acids long. Germline CDR1 MGHDK, CDR2 SYGVNS. CDR3 region: CASSPRDREGVKLFF. The CDR3 nucleotides are TGTGCCAGCAGTCCTCGGGACAGGGAAGGGGTAAAACTGTTTTTT.

This clone is a singleton in its sample. The chain links TRBV5-4 to TRBJ1-2; a possible D gene is TRBD1 (6 bases). Looked up from germline, CDR1 is SGHNT and CDR2 is YYREEE (reference sequence). With 4 bases removed from V and 1 base from J, the gap between germline ends came to 14 bases. The CDR3 consists of 15 residues. CDR3 nucleotide sequence: TGTGCCAGCAGCCCGGGGGCAGATTATAACTATGGCTACACCTTC. This sequence encodes CASSPGADYNYGYTF.

The rearrangement joins TRBV7-9 to TRBJ1-2, with a tentative D call TRBD1 (5 bases). The V and J ends lost 11 bases and 4 bases respectively, with 20 bases between them. This CDR3 comprises 14 residues. Germline V CDR1 and CDR2: SEHNR, FQNEAQ (reference sequence). CDR3: CALGGGVSFYGYTF. Here the CDR3 DNA reads TGTGCCCTCGGCGGGGGGGTATCTTTCTATGGCTACACCTTC. The variable domain in full, with the rest retrieved from reference TRBV7-9 and TRBJ1-2, is DTGVSQNPRHKITKRGQNVTFRCDPISEHNRLYWYRQTLGQGPEFLTYFQNEAQLEKSRLLSDRFSAERPKGSFSTLEIQRTEQGDSAMYLCALGGGVSFYGYTFGSGTRLTVV.

This clone occurred once. The junction departs from germline at one end; a sequencing error may be responsible. The chain carries TRBV7-9 and TRBJ1-1, with D hard to call. Germline-derived CDR1 and CDR2 are SEHNR and FQNEAQ (reference sequence). This CDR3 contains 13 residues. The CDR3 nucleotides are TGTACCAGCAGCTTAGAGGGTCCGACTGAAGCTTTCTTT. Amino acids: CTSSLEGPTEAFF.

The rearrangement joins TRBV7-9 to TRBJ2-5; D is undetermined. CDR1 is SEHNR and CDR2 is FQNEAQ in the germline V gene (reference sequence). The CDR3 covers 14 residues. Between the trimmed V and J ends, which lost 1 base and 5 bases, there was a span of 11 bases. This chain's CDR3 is CASSLGGRVETQYF. DNA of the CDR3: TGTGCCAGCAGCTTAGGGGGAAGAGTCGAGACCCAGTACTTC.

This chain joins TRBV5-4 and TRBJ2-7; D remains ambiguous. The CDR3 spans 14 residues. Looked up from germline, CDR1 is SGHNT and CDR2 is YYREEE (reference sequence). V was trimmed by 1 base and J by 5 bases, leaving 13 bases between them. CDR3 coding DNA: TGTGCCAGCAGCTTGCGCAGGCTCAGCAACGAGCAGTACTTC. This encodes CASSLRRLSNEQYF.

V gene TRBV7-8 combines with J gene TRBJ1-1, with 8 bases lining up with TRBD1. Germline trimming cut 5 bases from V and 1 base from J; bases unmatched to any gene: 6. CDR3 size: 15 residues. Looked up from germline, CDR1 is SGHVS and CDR2 is FQNEAQ. CDR3 sequence (DNA): TGTGCCAGCAGCCCCCAGGACAGGGAGAACACTGAAGCTTTCTTT. Encoded protein: CASSPQDRENTEAFF.

The chain carries TRBV5-4 and TRBJ1-3, with 7 positions matching TRBD1. With V trimmed by 4 bases and J by 2 bases, 6 bases remained unmatched. The CDR3 contains 15 residues. Germline CDR1 and CDR2: SGHNT and YYREEE (reference sequence). The CDR3 sequence: CASSPGGVTGNTIYF. CDR3 nucleotides: TGTGCCAGCAGCCCAGGGGGGGTCACTGGAAACACCATATATTTT.

This clone has just a few counts. This chain uses TRBV7-9 with TRBJ1-3, with D possibly being TRBD1 (6 bases). The CDR3 runs to 15 residues. Germline V gives CDR1 SEHNR, CDR2 FQNEAQ (reference sequence). The V end lost 2 bases, the J end lost 2 bases, and 10 bases lay between the germline ends. The CDR3 bases are TGTGCCAGCAGCTTAAGGCAGGGGCCTGGAAACACCATATATTTT. It yields the protein CASSLRQGPGNTIYF.

This clone has only one observation. The genes are TRBV6-5 and TRBJ2-7; 12 bases agree with TRBD2. The CDR3 is 14 residues long. The V gene's germline CDR1 is MNHEY and CDR2 SVGAGI. Trimming cost V 4 bases and J 3 bases; bases outside gene matches: 1. Here the CDR3 DNA reads TGTGCCAGCAGTTCTAGCGGGGGGGGCTACGAGCAGTACTTC. Amino acids: CASSSSGGGYEQYF.

V usage is TRBV5-1 and J usage is TRBJ2-3; TRBD1 matches 9 bases. Germline assignment: CDR1 SGHRS and CDR2 YFSETQ. The CDR3 covers 19 residues. V lost 3 bases, J lost 4 bases, and 18 bases stayed unmatched. This CDR3 is CASSSAPGQGGGRADTQYF. The CDR3 nucleotides read TGCGCCAGCAGCTCGGCCCCGGGACAGGGAGGCGGCAGAGCAGATACGCAGTATTTT.

The chain employs TRBV7-3 and TRBJ2-7; 9 bases map to TRBD1. The trim removed 5 bases at V and 6 bases at J, leaving 14 bases unmatched. Germline CDR1 and CDR2: SGHTA and FQGTGA. CDR3 size: 16 residues. The CDR3 region is CASSLRGRDRVGEQYF. The CDR3 DNA reads TGTGCCAGCAGCCTAAGAGGCCGGGACAGGGTCGGCGAGCAGTACTTC.

The rearrangement uses TRBV7-2 and TRBJ1-3; unclear D gene. The CDR3 is 15 residues long. CDR1 SGHTA and CDR2 FQGNSA come from the germline V gene. Deletions cut 1 base from V and 0 bases from J, with 7 bases between. Here the CDR3 reads CASSLGSTSGNTIYF. The CDR3, as DNA: TGTGCCAGCAGCTTAGGTTCAACCTCTGGAAACACCATATATTTT.

The V and J genes are TRBV19 and TRBJ1-2; the D gene is possibly TRBD1 (6 bases). In germline, CDR1 is LNHDA, CDR2 SQIVND (reference sequence). This CDR3 spans 14 amino acids. Trimming took 7 bases from V and 6 from J, leaving 18 bases between them. This chain's CDR3 is CASTDGLRGHGYTF. The CDR3 DNA sequence: TGTGCCAGTACCGACGGACTCCGGGGGCATGGCTACACCTTC.

For the CDR3, the DNA is TGTGCCACCAGCAGACCCACTAGCGTAGGGACCCAGTACTTC. This gives the protein CATSRPTSVGTQYF. The V and J genes are TRBV15 and TRBJ2-5; TRBD2 agrees at 7 bases. V gave up 2 bases and J gave up 7 bases; unmatched junction bases: 7. Germline CDR1 is LNHNV and CDR2 is YYDKDF (reference sequence). This CDR3 comprises 14 residues.

This chain uses TRBV7-2 with TRBJ2-7; D is unresolved. Deletions cut 5 bases from V and 0 bases from J, with 5 bases between. CDR3 size: 12 residues. Germline CDR1 SGHTA, CDR2 FQGNSA. The CDR3 loop reads CASSRSSYEQYF. The CDR3 DNA is TGTGCCAGCAGCCGTTCCTCCTACGAGCAGTACTTC. The full variable domain, rest sourced from reference TRBV7-2 and TRBJ2-7, is GAGVSQSPSNKVTEKGKDVELRCDPISGHTALYWYRQSLGQGLEFLIYFQGNSAPDKSGLPSDRFSAERTGGSVSTLTIQRTQQEDSAVYLCASSRSSYEQYFGPGTRLTVT.

This clone was counted a few times. The V and J genes are TRBV27 and TRBJ1-6; TRBD1 matches at 8 bases. Germline V gives CDR1 MNHEY, CDR2 SMNVEV (reference sequence). The CDR3 sequence is 17 residues long. V trimming: 4 bases; J trimming: 5 bases; junction bases outside the gene matches: 10. CDR3 sequence (DNA): TGTGCCAGCAGTTCCCGGGACAGGTCTTCGAATAATTCACCCCTCCACTTT. Its translation is CASSSRDRSSNNSPLHF.